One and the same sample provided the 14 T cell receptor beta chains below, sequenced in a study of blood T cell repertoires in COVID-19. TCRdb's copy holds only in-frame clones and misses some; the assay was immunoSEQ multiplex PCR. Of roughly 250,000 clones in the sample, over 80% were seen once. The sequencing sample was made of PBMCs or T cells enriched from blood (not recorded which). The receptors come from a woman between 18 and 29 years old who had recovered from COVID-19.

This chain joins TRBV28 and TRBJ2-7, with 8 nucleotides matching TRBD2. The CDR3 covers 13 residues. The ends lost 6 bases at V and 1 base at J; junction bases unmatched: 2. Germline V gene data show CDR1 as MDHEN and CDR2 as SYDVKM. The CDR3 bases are TGTGCCAGCAGCCCGGGAGGGTCCTACGAGCAGTACTTC. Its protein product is CASSPGGSYEQYF.

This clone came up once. CDR3: CASSEAGDTGELFF. The DNA of the CDR3 is TGTGCCAGCAGCGAAGCGGGAGACACCGGGGAGCTGTTTTTT. The rearrangement uses TRBV9 and TRBJ2-2, with 8 bases fitting TRBD2. The V gene end was trimmed by 3 bases and the J gene end by 3 bases; junction bases not matched to a gene: 1. The CDR3 sequence is 14 residues long. Looked up from germline, CDR1 is SGDLS and CDR2 is YYNGEE. Full variable domain (remainder filled in from reference TRBV9 and TRBJ2-2): DSGVTQTPKHLITATGQRVTLRCSPRSGDLSVYWYQQSLDQGLQFLIQYYNGEERAKGNILERFSAQQFPDLHSELNLSSLELGDSALYFCASSEAGDTGELFFGEGSRLTVL.

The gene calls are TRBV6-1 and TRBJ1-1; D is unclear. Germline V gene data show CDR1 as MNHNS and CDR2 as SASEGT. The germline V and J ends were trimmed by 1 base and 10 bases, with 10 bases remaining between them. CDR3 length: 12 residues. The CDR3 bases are TGTGCCAGCAGTGAAGGGAGGGCGGGAGCTTTCTTT. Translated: CASSEGRAGAFF.

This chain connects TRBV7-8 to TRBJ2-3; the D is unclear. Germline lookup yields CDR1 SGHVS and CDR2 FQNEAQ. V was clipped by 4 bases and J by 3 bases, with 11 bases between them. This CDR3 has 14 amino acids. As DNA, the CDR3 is TGTGCCAGCAGCTCCATAGACGGGACAGATACGCAGTATTTT. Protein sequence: CASSSIDGTDTQYF.

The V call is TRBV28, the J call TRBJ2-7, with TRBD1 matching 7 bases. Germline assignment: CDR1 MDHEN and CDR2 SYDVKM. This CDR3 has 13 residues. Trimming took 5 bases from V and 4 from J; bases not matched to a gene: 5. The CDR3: CASSRRDRYEQYF. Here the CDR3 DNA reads TGTGCCAGCAGTCGAAGGGACAGATACGAGCAGTACTTC.

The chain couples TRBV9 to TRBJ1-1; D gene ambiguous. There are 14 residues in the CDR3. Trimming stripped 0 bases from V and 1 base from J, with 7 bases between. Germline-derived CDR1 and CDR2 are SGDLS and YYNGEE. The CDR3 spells CASSVGRENTEAFF. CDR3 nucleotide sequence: TGTGCCAGCAGCGTAGGACGGGAGAACACTGAAGCTTTCTTT.

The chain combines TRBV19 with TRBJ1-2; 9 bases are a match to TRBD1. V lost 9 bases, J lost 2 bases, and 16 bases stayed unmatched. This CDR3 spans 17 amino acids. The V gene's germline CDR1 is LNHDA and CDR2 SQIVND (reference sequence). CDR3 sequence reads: CASNIPGQGVRNYGYTF. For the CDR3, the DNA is TGTGCCAGCAATATTCCGGGACAGGGTGTGCGCAACTATGGCTACACCTTC.

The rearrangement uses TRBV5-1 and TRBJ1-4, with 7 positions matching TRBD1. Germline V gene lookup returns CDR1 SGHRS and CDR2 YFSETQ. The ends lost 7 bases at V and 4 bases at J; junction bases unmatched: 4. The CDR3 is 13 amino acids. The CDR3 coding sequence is TGCGCCAGCGGACAGGAAAGTAATGAAAAACTGTTTTTT. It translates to CASGQESNEKLFF.

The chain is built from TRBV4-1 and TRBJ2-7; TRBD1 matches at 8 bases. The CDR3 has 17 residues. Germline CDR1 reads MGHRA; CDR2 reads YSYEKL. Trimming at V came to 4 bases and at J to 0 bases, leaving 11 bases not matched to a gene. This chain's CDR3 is CASSRLIQGEISYEQYF. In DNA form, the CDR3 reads TGCGCCAGCAGCCGCCTAATACAGGGGGAAATCTCCTACGAGCAGTACTTC.

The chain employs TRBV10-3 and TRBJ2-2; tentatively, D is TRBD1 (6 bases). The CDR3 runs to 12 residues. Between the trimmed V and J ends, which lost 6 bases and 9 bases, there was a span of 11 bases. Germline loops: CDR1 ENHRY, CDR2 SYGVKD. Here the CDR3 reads CAISPGDRELFF. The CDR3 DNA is TGTGCCATCAGCCCAGGGGACCGGGAGCTGTTTTTT.

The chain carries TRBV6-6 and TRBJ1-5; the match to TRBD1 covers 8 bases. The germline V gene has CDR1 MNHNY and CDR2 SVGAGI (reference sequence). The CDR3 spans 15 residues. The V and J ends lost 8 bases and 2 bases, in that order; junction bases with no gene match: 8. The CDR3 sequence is CASARTGTGNQPQHF. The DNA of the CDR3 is TGTGCCAGCGCTAGGACAGGGACGGGCAATCAGCCCCAGCATTTT.

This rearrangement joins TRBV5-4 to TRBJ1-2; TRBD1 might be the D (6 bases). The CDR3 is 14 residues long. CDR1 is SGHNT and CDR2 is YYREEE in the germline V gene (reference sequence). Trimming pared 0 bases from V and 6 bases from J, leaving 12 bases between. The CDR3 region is CASSLGPPGDGYTF. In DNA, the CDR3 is TGTGCCAGCAGCTTGGGACCCCCAGGGGATGGCTACACCTTC.

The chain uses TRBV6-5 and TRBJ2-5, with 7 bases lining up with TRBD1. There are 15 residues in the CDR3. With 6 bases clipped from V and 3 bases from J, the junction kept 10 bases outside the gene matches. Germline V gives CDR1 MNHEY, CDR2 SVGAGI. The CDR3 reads CASSRTGTEKETQYF. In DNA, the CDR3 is TGTGCCAGCAGCCGCACCGGGACAGAGAAAGAGACCCAGTACTTC.

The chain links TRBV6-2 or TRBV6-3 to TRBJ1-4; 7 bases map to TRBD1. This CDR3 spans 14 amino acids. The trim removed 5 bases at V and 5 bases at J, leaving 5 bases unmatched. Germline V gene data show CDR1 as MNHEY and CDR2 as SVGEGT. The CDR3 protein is CASSHRGPNEKLFF. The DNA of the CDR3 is TGTGCCAGCAGTCACAGGGGACCGAATGAAAAACTGTTTTTT.